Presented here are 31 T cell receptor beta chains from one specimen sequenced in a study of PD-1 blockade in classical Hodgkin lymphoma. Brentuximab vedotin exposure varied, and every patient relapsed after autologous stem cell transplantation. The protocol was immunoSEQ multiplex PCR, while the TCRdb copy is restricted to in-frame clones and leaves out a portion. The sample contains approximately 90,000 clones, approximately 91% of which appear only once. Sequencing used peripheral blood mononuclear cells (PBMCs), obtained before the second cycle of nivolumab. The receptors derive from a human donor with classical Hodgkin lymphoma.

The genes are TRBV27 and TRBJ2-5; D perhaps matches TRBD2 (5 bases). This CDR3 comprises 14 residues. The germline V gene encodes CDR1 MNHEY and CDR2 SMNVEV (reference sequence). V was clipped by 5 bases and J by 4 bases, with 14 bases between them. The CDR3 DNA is TGTGCCAGCAGTAGATTCCGAGGAGGAGAGACCCAGTACTTC. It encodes CASSRFRGGETQYF.

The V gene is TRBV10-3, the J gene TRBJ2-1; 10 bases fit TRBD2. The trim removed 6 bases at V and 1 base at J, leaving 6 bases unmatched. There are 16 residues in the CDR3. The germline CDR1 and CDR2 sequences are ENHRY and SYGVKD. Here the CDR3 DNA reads TGTGCCATCAGGGGGACTAGCGAGGAATCCTACAATGAGCAGTTCTTC. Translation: CAIRGTSEESYNEQFF.

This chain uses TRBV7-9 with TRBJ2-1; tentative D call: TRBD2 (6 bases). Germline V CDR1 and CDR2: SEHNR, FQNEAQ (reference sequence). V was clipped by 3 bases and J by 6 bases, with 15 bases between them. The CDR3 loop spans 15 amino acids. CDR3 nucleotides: TGTGCCAGCAGCTTTAGCGGATTCAGCACCAATGAGCAGTTCTTC. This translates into CASSFSGFSTNEQFF.

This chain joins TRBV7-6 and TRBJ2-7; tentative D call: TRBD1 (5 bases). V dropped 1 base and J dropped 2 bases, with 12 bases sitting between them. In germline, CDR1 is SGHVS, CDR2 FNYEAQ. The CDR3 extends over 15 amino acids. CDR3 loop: CASSLGAGNPYEQYF. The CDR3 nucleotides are TGTGCCAGCAGCTTAGGGGCAGGGAATCCCTACGAGCAGTACTTC.

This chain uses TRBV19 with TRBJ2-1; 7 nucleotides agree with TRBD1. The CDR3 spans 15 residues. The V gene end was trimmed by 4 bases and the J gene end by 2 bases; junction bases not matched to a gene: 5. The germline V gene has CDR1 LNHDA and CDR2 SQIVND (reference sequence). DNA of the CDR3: TGTGCCAGTAGTACTTTCCAGGGGGCCTACAATGAGCAGTTCTTC. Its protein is CASSTFQGAYNEQFF.

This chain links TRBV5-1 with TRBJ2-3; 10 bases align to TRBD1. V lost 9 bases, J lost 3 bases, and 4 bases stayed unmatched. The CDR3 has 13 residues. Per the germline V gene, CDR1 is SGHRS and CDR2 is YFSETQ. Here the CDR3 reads CATSGQGTDTQYF. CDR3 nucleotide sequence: TGCGCCACTTCGGGACAGGGGACAGATACGCAGTATTTT.

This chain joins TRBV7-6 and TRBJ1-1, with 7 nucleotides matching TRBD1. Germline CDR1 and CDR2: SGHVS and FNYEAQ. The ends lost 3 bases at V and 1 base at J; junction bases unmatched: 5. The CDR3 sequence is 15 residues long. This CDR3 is CASSFTTGANTEAFF. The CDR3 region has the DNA TGTGCCAGCAGCTTCACTACAGGGGCGAACACTGAAGCTTTCTTT. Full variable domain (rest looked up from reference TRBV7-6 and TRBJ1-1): GAGVSQSPRYKVTKRGQDVALRCDPISGHVSLYWYRQALGQGPEFLTYFNYEAQQDKSGLPNDRFSAERPEGSISTLTIQRTEQRDSAMYRCASSFTTGANTEAFFGQGTRLTVV.

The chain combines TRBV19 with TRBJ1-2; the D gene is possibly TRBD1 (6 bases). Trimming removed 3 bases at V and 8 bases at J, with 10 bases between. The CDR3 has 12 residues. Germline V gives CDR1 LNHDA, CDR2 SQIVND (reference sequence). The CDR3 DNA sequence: TGTGCCAGTAGTATGAGGACAGCCGGCTACACCTTC. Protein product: CASSMRTAGYTF.

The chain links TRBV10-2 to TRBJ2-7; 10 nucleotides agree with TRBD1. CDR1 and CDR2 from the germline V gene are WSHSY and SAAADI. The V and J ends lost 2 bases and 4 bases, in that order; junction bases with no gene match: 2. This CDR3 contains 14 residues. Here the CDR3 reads CASSEGDRGYEQYF. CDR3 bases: TGCGCCAGCAGTGAGGGGGACAGGGGTTACGAGCAGTACTTC.

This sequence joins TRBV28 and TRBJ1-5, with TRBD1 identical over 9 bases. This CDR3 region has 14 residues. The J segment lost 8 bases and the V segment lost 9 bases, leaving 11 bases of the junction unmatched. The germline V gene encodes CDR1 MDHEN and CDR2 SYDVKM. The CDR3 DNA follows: TGTGCCAGTCCAAGGGGACAGGGAAATAAGCCCCAGCATTTT. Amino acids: CASPRGQGNKPQHF.

DNA of the CDR3: TGCAGCGTCGGGGGAACAGGGAATTCACCCCTCCACTTT. Its translation: CSVGGTGNSPLHF. The V and J genes are TRBV29-1 and TRBJ1-6, with D perhaps matching TRBD1 (6 bases). The germline gives CDR1 SQVTM, CDR2 ANQGSEA. The CDR3 runs to 13 residues. V lost 6 bases and J lost 7, with 13 bases in between. Based on the CDR3 plus reference TRBV29-1 and TRBJ1-6, the full variable domain is SAVISQKPSRDICQRGTSLTIQCQVDSQVTMMFWYRQQPGQSLTLIATANQGSEATYESGFVIDKFPISRPNLTFSTLTVSNMSPEDSSIYLCSVGGTGNSPLHFGNGTRLTVT.

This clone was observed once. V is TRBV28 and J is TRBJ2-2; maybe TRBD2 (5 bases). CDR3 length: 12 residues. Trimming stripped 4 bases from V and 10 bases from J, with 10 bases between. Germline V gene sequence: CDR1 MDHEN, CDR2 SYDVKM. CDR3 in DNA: TGTGCCAGCAGTTCACTAGGCGCGGAGCTGTTTTTT. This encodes CASSSLGAELFF. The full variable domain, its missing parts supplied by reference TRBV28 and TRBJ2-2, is DVKVTQSSRYLVKRTGEKVFLECVQDMDHENMFWYRQDPGLGLRLIYFSYDVKMKEKGDIPEGYSVSREKKERFSLILESASTNQTSMYLCASSSLGAELFFGEGSRLTVL.

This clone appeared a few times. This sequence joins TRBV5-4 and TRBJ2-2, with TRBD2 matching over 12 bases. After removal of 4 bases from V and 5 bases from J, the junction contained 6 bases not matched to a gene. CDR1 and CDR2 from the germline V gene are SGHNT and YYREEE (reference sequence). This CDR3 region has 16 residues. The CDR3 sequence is CASSTGLAGRTGELFF. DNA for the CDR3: TGTGCCAGCAGCACCGGACTAGCGGGAAGGACCGGGGAGCTGTTTTTT. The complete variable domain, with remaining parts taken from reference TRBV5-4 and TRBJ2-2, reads ETGVTQSPTHLIKTRGQQVTLRCSSQSGHNTVSWYQQALGQGPQFIFQYYREEENGRGNFPPRFSGLQFPNYSSELNVNALELDDSALYLCASSTGLAGRTGELFFGEGSRLTVL.

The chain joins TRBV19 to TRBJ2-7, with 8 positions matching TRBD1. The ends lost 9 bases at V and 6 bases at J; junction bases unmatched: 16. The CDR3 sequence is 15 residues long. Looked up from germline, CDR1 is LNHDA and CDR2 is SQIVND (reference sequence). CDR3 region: CASGLPGQEFIEQYF. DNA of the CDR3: TGTGCCAGCGGACTACCGGGACAGGAATTCATCGAGCAGTACTTC. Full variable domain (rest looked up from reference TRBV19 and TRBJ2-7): DGGITQSPKYLFRKEGQNVTLSCEQNLNHDAMYWYRQDPGQGLRLIYYSQIVNDFQKGDIAEGYSVSREKKESFPLTVTSAQKNPTAFYLCASGLPGQEFIEQYFGPGTRLTVT.

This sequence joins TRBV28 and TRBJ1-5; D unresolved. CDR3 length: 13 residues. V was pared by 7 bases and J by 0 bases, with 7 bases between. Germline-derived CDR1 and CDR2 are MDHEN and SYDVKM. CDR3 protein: CASIRNSNQPQHF. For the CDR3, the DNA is TGTGCCAGCATTCGGAATAGCAATCAGCCCCAGCATTTT.

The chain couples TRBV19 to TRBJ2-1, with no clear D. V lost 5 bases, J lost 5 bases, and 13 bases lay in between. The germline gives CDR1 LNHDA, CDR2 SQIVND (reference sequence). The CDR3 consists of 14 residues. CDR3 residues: CASSVSTANNEQFF. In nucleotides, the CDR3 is TGTGCCAGTAGTGTCTCGACTGCAAACAATGAGCAGTTCTTC.

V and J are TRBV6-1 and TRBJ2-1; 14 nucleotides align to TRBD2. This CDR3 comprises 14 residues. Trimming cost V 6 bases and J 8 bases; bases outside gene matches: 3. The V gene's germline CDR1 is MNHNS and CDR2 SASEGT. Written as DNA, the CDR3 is TGTGCCAGCAGGCGGACTAGCGGGAGGTATGAGCAGTTCTTC. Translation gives CASRRTSGRYEQFF.

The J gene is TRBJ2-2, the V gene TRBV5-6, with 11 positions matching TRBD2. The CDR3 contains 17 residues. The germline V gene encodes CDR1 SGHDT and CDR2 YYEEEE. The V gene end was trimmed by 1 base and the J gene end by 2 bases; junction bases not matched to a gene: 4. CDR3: CASSLTTSGRNTGELFF. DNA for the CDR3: TGTGCCAGCAGCTTGACAACTAGCGGGAGAAACACCGGGGAGCTGTTTTTT.

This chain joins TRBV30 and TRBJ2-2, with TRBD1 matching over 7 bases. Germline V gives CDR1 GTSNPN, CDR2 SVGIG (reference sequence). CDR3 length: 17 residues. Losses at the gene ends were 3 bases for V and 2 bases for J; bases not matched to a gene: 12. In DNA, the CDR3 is TGTGCCTGGAGGTGGCGTGTGGGACAGCCTAACACCGGGGAGCTGTTTTTT. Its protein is CAWRWRVGQPNTGELFF.

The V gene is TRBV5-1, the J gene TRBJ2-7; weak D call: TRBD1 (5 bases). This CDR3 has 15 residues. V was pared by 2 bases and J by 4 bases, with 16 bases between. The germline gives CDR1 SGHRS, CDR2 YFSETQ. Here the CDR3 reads CASSFGAAKEYEQYF. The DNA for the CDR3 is TGCGCCAGCAGCTTTGGGGCGGCAAAGGAGTACGAGCAGTACTTC.

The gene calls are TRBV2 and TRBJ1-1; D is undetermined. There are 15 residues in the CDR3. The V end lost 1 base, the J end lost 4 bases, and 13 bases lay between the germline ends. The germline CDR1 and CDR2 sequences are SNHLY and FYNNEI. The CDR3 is CASSEGVPVATEAFF. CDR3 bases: TGTGCCAGCAGTGAAGGGGTTCCGGTGGCCACTGAAGCTTTCTTT.

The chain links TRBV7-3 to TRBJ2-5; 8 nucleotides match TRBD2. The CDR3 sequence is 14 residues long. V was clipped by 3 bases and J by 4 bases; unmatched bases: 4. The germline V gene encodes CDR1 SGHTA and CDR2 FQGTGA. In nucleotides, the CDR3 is TGTGCCAGCAGCTTGGCGGGAGGTTCAGAGACCCAGTACTTC. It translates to CASSLAGGSETQYF. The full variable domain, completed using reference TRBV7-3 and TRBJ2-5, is GAGVSQTPSNKVTEKGKYVELRCDPISGHTALYWYRQSLGQGPEFLIYFQGTGAADDSGLPNDRFFAVRPEGSVSTLKIQRTERGDSAVYLCASSLAGGSETQYFGPGTRLLVL.

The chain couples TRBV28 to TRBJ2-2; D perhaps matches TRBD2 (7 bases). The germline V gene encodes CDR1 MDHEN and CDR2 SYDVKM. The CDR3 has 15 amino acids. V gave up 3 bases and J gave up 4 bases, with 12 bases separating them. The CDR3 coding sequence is TGTGCCAGCAGTTTGGGGGCGGGGGCCACCGGGGAGCTGTTTTTT. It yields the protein CASSLGAGATGELFF.

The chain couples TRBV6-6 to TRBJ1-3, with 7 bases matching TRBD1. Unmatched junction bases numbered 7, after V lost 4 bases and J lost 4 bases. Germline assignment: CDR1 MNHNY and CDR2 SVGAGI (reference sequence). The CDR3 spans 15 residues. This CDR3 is CASSWQGGRGNTIYF. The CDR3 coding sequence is TGTGCCAGCAGTTGGCAGGGGGGTAGGGGAAACACCATATATTTT.

The CDR3 DNA reads as TGTGCCAGTAGTATAAGCGCCCTTCTAGCGGGATTGAATGAGCAGTTCTTC. Translation gives CASSISALLAGLNEQFF. The chain employs TRBV19 and TRBJ2-1; 9 nucleotides line up with TRBD2. CDR1 and CDR2 (germline): LNHDA, SQIVND (reference sequence). The J segment lost 7 bases and the V segment lost 2 bases, leaving 12 bases of the junction unmatched. The CDR3 has 17 residues.

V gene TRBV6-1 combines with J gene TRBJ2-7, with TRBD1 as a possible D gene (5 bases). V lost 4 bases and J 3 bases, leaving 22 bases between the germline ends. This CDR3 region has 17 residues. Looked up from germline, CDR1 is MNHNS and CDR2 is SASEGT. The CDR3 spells CASSGVRSGITNYEQYF. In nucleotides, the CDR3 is TGTGCCAGCAGTGGAGTTCGTTCAGGGATCACAAACTACGAGCAGTACTTC.

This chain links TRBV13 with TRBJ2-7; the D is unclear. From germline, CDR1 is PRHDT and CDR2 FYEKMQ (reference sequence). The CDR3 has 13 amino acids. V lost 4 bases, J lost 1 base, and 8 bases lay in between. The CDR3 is CASSSPMSYEQYF. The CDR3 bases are TGTGCCAGCAGCTCTCCTATGTCCTACGAGCAGTACTTC.

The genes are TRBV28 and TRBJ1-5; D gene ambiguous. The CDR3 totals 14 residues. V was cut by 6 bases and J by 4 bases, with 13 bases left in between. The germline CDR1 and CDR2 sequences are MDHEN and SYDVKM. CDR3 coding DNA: TGTGCCAGCAGCCCACTTATAGGGAATCAGCCCCAGCATTTT. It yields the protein CASSPLIGNQPQHF.

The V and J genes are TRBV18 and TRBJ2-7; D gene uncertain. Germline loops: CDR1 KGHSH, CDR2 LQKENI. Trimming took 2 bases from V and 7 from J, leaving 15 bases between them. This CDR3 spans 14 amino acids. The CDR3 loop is CASSPDGRAAEQYF. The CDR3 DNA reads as TGTGCCAGCTCACCAGATGGACGGGCCGCTGAGCAGTACTTC.

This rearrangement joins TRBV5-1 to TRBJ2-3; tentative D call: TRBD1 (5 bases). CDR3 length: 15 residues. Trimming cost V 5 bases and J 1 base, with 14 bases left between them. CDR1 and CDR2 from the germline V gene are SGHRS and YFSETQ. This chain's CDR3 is CASRATVQGTDTQYF. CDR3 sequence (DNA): TGCGCCAGCAGGGCGACAGTTCAGGGCACAGATACGCAGTATTTT. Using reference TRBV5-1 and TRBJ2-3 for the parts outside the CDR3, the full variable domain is KAGVTQTPRYLIKTRGQQVTLSCSPISGHRSVSWYQQTPGQGLQFLFEYFSETQRNKGNFPGRFSGRQFSNSRSEMNVSTLELGDSALYLCASRATVQGTDTQYFGPGTRLTVL.

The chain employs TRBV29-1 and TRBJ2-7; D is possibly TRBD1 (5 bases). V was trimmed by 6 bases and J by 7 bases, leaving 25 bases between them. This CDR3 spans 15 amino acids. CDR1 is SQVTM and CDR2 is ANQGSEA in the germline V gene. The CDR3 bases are TGCAGCGTCACCCTCCTCCCCGCCCTAAGGGGTGAGCAGTACTTC. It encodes CSVTLLPALRGEQYF.